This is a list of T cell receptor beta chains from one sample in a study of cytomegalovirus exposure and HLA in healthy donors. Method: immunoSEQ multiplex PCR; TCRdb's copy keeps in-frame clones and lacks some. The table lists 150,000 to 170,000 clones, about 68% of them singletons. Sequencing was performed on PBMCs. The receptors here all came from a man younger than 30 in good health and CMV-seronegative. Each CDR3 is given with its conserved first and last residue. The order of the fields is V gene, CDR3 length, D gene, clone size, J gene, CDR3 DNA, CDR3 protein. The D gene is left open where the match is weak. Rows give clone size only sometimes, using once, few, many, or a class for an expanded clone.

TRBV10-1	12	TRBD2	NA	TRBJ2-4	TGCGCCAGCAGTGAATGGGCGGGAGAACTAAACTTC	CASSEWAGELNF
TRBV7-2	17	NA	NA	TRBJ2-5	TGTGCCAGCAGCTTAAATTCAGGCACACTTGCACAAGAGACCCAGTACTTC	CASSLNSGTLAQETQYF
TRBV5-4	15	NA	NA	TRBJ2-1	TGTGCCAGCAGCTCCGCGGCAAGCTCCTACAATGAGCAGTTCTTC	CASSSAASSYNEQFF
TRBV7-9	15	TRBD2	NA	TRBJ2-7	TGTGCCAGCAGCTTAGCTAGCGGGAGAATCAACGAGCAGTACTTC	CASSLASGRINEQYF
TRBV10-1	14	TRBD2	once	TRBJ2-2	TGCGCCAGCAGCGGACTAGACCCCCCCGGGGAGCTGTTTTTT	CASSGLDPPGELFF
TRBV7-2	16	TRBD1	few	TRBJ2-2	TGTGCCAGCAGCCTCCGACAGGGGGCGGGCACCGGGGAGCTGTTTTTT	CASSLRQGAGTGELFF
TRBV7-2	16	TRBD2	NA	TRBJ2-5	TGTGCCAGCAGCTTATCTGGACTAGCGGTTTTGGAGACCCAGTACTTC	CASSLSGLAVLETQYF
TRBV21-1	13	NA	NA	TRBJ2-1	TGTGCCAGCAGCATTAAGGGGCACAATGAGCAGTTCTTC	CASSIKGHNEQFF
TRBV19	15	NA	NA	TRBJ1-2	TGTGCCAGTAGTATAGAAGAGGCAGGGAACTATGGCTACACCTTC	CASSIEEAGNYGYTF
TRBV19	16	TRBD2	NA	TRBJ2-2	TGTGCCAGTAGTATGGGAGTAGCGGGAGGTACCGGGGAGCTGTTTTTT	CASSMGVAGGTGELFF
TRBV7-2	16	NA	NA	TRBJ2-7	TGTGCCAGCAGCTTAGGCGGCGGGGTGGGACCCTACGAGCAGTACTTC	CASSLGGGVGPYEQYF
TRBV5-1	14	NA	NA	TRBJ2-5	TGCGCCAGCAGCTTAGCCCCATTTCAAGAGACCCAGTACTTC	CASSLAPFQETQYF
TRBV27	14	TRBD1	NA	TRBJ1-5	TGTGCCAGCAGTGGGACAGTCGGCAATCAGCCCCAGCATTTT	CASSGTVGNQPQHF
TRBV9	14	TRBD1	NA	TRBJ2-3	TGTGCCAGCAGCGAGGACAGGCCGACAGATACGCAGTATTTT	CASSEDRPTDTQYF
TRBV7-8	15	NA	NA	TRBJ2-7	TGTGCCAGCAGCTTAGTTCGGACAGCCACCTACGAGCAGTACTTC	CASSLVRTATYEQYF
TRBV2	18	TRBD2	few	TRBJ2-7	TGTGCCAGCAGGGCAGGAGGTGGGCGCGGGAGGTCTAGTAACGAGCAGTACTTC	CASRAGGGRGRSSNEQYF
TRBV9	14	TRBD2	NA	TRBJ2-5	TGTGCCAGCAGCATCGGGAGGGCCCAAGAGACCCAGTACTTC	CASSIGRAQETQYF
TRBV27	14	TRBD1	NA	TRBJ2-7	TGTGCCAGCAGTGGACGGCAGGGGGCGGACGAGCAGTACTTC	CASSGRQGADEQYF
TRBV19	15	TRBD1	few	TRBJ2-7	TGTGCCAGTAGGGACAGGGGGCGGTCTAGCTACGAGCAGTACTTC	CASRDRGRSSYEQYF
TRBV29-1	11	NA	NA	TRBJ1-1	TGCAGCGTCGCGGGCCTCACTGAAGCTTTCTTT	CSVAGLTEAFF
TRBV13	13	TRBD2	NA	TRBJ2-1	TGTGCCAGCATACAGCGGGGTTACAATGAGCAGTTCTTC	CASIQRGYNEQFF
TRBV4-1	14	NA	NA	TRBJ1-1	TGCGCCAGCAGCCAAGAGTTGCCAAGGGGTGAAGCTTTCTTT	CASSQELPRGEAFF
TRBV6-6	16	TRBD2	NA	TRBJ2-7	TGTGCCAGCAGTTACTCGATGCTAGCGGGAGGTTTGGAGCAGTACTTC	CASSYSMLAGGLEQYF
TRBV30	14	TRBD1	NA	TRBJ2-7	TGTGCCTGGAGGGTTACAGGGGGGTCCTACGAGCAGTACTTC	CAWRVTGGSYEQYF
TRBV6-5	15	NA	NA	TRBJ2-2	TGTGCCAGCAGTTCCCCTACTAGCTACACCGGGGAGCTGTTTTTT	CASSSPTSYTGELFF
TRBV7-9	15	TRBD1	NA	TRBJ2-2	TGTGCCAGCAGCTTTCAGGGGGCCGCGGGCGGGGAGCTGTTTTTT	CASSFQGAAGGELFF
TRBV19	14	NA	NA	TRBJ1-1	TGTGCCAGTAGGTCGGGACACCAGAACACTGAAGCTTTCTTT	CASRSGHQNTEAFF
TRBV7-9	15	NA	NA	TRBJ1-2	TGTTCCAGCACAATCTCGGGGGGGCTAGTAGGCGGCTACACCTTC	CSSTISGGLVGGYTF
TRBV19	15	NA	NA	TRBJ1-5	TGTGCCAGTAGAGTCACAGGTGGCGGCAATCAGCCCCAGCATTTT	CASRVTGGGNQPQHF
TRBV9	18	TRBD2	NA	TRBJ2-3	TGTGCCAGCAGCCGAGGACTAGCGGGAGGGGGAAGCACAGATACGCAGTATTTT	CASSRGLAGGGSTDTQYF
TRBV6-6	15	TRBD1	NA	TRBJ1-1	TGTGCCAGCAGTGATACCGGGACAGGGATTACGCAAGCTTTCTTT	CASSDTGTGITQAFF
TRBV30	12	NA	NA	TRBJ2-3	TGTGCCTGGAGACCAGGGAAGGAAACGCAGTATTTT	CAWRPGKETQYF
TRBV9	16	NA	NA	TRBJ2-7	TGTGCCAGCAGCGTAGCGGGGGACGTCAGCTCCTACGAGCAGTACTTC	CASSVAGDVSSYEQYF
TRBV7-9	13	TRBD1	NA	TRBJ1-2	TGTTCCAGCAGCTTATCGGCAGGGGGAGGCTACACCTTC	CSSSLSAGGGYTF
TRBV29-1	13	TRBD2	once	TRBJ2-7	TGCAGCGTTGGGACTAGCGGGAGCAACGAGCAGTACTTC	CSVGTSGSNEQYF
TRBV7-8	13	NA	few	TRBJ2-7	TGTGCCAGCGTCACAGGGCCTTCCTACGAGCAGTACTTC	CASVTGPSYEQYF
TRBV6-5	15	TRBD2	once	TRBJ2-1	TGTGCCAGCAGTTACGTGAGCGGGGGCTACAATGAGCAGTTCTTC	CASSYVSGGYNEQFF
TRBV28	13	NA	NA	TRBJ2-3	TGTGCCAGCTGGACTACTAGCACAGATACGCAGTATTTT	CASWTTSTDTQYF
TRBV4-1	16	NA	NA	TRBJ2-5	TGCGCCAGCAGCCAAGGCTGGCGGGGACTCCAAGAGACCCAGTACTTC	CASSQGWRGLQETQYF
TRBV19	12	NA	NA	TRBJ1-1	TGTGCCAGTAGTCTCGGGGGGGCTGAAGCTTTCTTT	CASSLGGAEAFF
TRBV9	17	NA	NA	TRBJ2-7	TGTGCCAGCAGCCCGAGCGGAACACCCCGGAATTCCTACGAGCAGTACTTC	CASSPSGTPRNSYEQYF
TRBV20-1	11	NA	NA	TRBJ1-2	TGCAGTGGGGGGGGGACCTATGGCTACACCTTC	CSGGGTYGYTF
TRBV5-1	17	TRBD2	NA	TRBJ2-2	TGCGCCAGCAGCTCCCTCCCTAGCGGGAGCAGACCCGGGGAGCTGTTTTTT	CASSSLPSGSRPGELFF
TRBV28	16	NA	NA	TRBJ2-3	TGTGCCAGCAGTCCGCCGAGCAGGGGAAGCACAGATACGCAGTATTTT	CASSPPSRGSTDTQYF
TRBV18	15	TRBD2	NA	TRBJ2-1	TGTGCCAGCTCATCCCTCGGAGGGAGGGACAATGAGCAGTTCTTC	CASSSLGGRDNEQFF
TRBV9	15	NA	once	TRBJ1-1	TGTGCCAGCAGCGGACACAGGGAGTGGAACACTGAAGCTTTCTTT	CASSGHREWNTEAFF
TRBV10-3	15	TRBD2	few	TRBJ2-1	TGTGCCATCAGTGAGTCGGGCGGGAGCTACAATGAGCAGTTCTTC	CAISESGGSYNEQFF
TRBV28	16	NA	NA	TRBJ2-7	TGTGCCAGCAGTCTACCCCTACGAAAAAGGGGCTACGAGCAGTACTTC	CASSLPLRKRGYEQYF
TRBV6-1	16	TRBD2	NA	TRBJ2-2	TGTGCCAGCAGTGGGGGGACTAGCCAGAACACCGGGGAGCTGTTTTTT	CASSGGTSQNTGELFF
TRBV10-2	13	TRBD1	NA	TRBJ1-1	TGCGCCAGCACCACAGGGGGCGGCACTGAAGCTTTCTTT	CASTTGGGTEAFF